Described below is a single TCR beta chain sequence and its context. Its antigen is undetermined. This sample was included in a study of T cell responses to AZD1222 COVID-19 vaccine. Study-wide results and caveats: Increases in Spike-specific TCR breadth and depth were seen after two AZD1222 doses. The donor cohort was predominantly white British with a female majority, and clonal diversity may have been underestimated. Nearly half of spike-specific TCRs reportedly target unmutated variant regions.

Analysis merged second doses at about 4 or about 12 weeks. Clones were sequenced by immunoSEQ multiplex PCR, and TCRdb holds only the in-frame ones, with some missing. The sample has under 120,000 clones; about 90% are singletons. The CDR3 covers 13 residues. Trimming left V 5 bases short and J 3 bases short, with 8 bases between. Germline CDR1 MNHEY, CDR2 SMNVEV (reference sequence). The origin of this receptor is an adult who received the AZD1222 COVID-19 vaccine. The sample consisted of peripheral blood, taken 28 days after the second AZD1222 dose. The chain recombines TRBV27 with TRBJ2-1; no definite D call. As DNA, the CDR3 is TGTGCCAGCAGTCGAACGGACTACAATGAGCAGTTCTTC. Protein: CASSRTDYNEQFF.